This T cell receptor beta chain was sequenced for a study of T cell clonality in common variable immunodeficiency. General study points: The cause of increased CVID clonality remains unclear without subpopulation sequencing. CVID subjects showed higher TCRbeta clonality than healthy controls. Reportedly, TCR beta sequences from common variable immunodeficiency showed fewer deletions and N-nucleotide insertions.

This clone was counted between two and nine times. Its antigen is not known. The read comes to an end 3 residues before the CDR3 does, leaving the germline J gene to fill in the end. The CDR3 spans 15 residues. V was shortened by 3 bases and J by 0 bases, with 9 bases between the two germline ends. CDR1 is LNHDA and CDR2 is SQIVND in the germline V gene (reference sequence). Libraries were prepared by immunoSEQ multiplex PCR; TCRdb keeps only in-frame clonotypes and omits some of them. This sample has some 40,000 clones, each found more than once. Most patients and controls had Caucasian heritage. The sequence came from a person aged 18 to 70 in good health. The J gene is TRBJ2-1, the V gene TRBV19, with D uncertain. Sequenced material: peripheral blood mononuclear cells. Partial CDR3 DNA: TGTGCCAGTAGTATCTTGGTCAGCTCCTACAATGAG. Its protein is CASSILVSSYNE. The entire CDR3 sequence reads CASSILVSSYNEQFF. Using reference TRBV19 and TRBJ2-1 for the parts outside the CDR3, the full variable domain is DGGITQSPKYLFRKEGQNVTLSCEQNLNHDAMYWYRQDPGQGLRLIYYSQIVNDFQKGDIAEGYSVSREKKESFPLTVTSAQKNPTAFYLCASSILVSSYNEQFFGPGTRLTVL.